This TCR beta chain originates from a study of CXCR3-negative and CXCR3-positive naive CD8 T cells. The authors prepared UMI-labeled TRB cDNA libraries by 5' RACE. From the 5' RACE reads, TCRdb lists one entry per CDR3 protein and no DNA. This table holds about 56,000 distinct CDR3 sequences. The CDR3 totals 12 residues. Germline CDR1 reads MNHEY; CDR2 reads SMNVEV (reference sequence). The sequencing input was memory CD8+ T cells from blood. The origin of this receptor is a human donor in good health. Some clones in this sample may be carry-over from other donors' samples. The V gene is TRBV27, the J gene TRBJ2-1; TCRdb returns TRBD1, unconfirmable since there is no DNA. The CDR3 loop reads CASSRIRDEQFF.